These 3 T cell receptor beta chains originate from one sample sequenced in a study of blood T cell repertoires in COVID-19. Using immunoSEQ multiplex PCR, the repertoire was profiled, and TCRdb retains in-frame clones only, with some absent. Seen here are 300,000 to 400,000 clones, 88% observed once, and the top ten hold 1.2%. Sequencing was done on a sample of PBMCs or T cells enriched from blood (not recorded which). The receptors were sampled from a woman aged 18-35 years who had recovered from COVID-19.

The chain carries TRBV23-1 and TRBJ1-5; D is possibly TRBD1 (6 bases). TRBV23-1 is assigned to the ORF class and has an uncertain function. The germline V and J ends were trimmed by 2 bases and 0 bases, with 20 bases remaining between them. The CDR3 is made up of 19 amino acids. CDR3: CASSQQHRTAAYSNQPQHF. In nucleotides, the CDR3 is TGCGCCAGCAGTCAACAACATCGGACAGCAGCATATAGCAATCAGCCCCAGCATTTT.

The V call is TRBV9, the J call TRBJ1-1; possibly TRBD1 for D (6 bases). The CDR3 spans 15 residues. V was cut by 2 bases and J by 4 bases, with 15 bases left in between. Germline V CDR1 and CDR2: SGDLS, YYNGEE. The CDR3 is CASSVVGRGSTEAFF. Here the CDR3 DNA reads TGTGCCAGCAGCGTTGTGGGGAGGGGGTCCACTGAAGCTTTCTTT.

This clone has just a few counts. The chain has TRBV30 and TRBJ1-1; TRBD1 is a possible D gene (6 bases). The CDR3 contains 14 residues. The germline V and J ends were trimmed by 3 bases and 4 bases, with 15 bases remaining between them. Germline values: CDR1 GTSNPN, CDR2 SVGIG (reference sequence). The CDR3 protein is CAWRYGQGITEAFF. CDR3 nucleotides: TGTGCCTGGAGATACGGTCAGGGGATCACTGAAGCTTTCTTT.